This T cell receptor beta chain was observed in a study of regulatory T cells in long-lasting Graves disease. About the study: The study enrolled newly diagnosed Graves' patients on antithyroid drugs under 3 months.

Study-wide results and limits: New patients shared over 900 public clonotypes, and persistent patients shared more, with 2,741.

V lost 4 bases to trimming and J lost 5 bases, with 16 bases between them. The CDR3 extends over 14 amino acids. CDR1 is SGDLS and CDR2 is YYNGEE in the germline V gene. Turning to this clonotype: Its antigen is not known.

The time point denotes: newly diagnosed GD, antithyroid drugs for less than 3 months. The TCR library used RNA extracted from PBMCs. iRepertoire HTBI primers and Arm-PCR of CDR3 regions built TCR beta libraries. TCRdb passed the multiplex PCR reads through MiXCR, listing each CDR3 protein once. The repertoire holds about 440,000 distinct CDR3 sequences, 15% seen once, with approximately 16% in the top ten. The sample also formed part of further work on T cells in Graves' hyperthyroidism and ophthalmopathy.

Sequences were derived from peripheral blood mononuclear cells (PBMCs), sampled at new diagnosis, from a patient treated with antithyroid drugs. The V call is TRBV9, the J call TRBJ2-7; possibly TRBD1 or TRBD2 for D (5 bases each). This receptor was identified in a woman younger than 45 with Graves disease. The DNA for the CDR3 is TGTGCCAGCAGCCCCCTGGGGCTAGCCCACGAGCAGTACTTC. It codes for CASSPLGLAHEQYF. Supplemented by reference TRBV9 and TRBJ2-7, the full variable domain reads DSGVTQTPKHLITATGQRVTLRCSPRSGDLSVYWYQQSLDQGLQFLIQYYNGEERAKGNILERFSAQQFPDLHSELNLSSLELGDSALYFCASSPLGLAHEQYFGPGTRLTVT.